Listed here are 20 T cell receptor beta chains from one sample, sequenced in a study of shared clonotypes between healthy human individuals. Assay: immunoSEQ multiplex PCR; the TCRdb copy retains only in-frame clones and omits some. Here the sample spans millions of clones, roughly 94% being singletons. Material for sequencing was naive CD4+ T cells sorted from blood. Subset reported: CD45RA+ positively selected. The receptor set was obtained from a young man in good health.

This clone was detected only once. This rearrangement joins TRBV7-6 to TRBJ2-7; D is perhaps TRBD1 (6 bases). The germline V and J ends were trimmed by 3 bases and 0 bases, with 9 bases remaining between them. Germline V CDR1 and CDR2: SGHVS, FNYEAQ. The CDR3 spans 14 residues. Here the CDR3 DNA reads TGTGCCAGCAGCTTGCAGGGGAGCTCCTACGAGCAGTACTTC. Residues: CASSLQGSSYEQYF.

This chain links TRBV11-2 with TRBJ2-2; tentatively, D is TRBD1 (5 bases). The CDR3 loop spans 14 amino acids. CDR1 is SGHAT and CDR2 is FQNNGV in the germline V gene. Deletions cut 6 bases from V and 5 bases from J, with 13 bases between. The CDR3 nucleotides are TGTGCCAGCAGATATGGACATTTAACCGGGGAGCTGTTTTTT. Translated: CASRYGHLTGELFF.

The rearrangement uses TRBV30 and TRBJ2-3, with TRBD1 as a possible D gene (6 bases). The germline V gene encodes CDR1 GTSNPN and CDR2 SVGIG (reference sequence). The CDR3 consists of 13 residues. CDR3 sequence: CARQVRSTDTQYF. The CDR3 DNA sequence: TGTGCACGACAGGTGAGGAGCACAGATACGCAGTATTTT.

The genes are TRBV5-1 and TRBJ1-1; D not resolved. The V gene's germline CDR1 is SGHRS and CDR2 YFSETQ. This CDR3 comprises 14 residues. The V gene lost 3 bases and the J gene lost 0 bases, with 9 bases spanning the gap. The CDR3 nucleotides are TGCGCCAGCAGCTGGGAGACATTGAACACTGAAGCTTTCTTT. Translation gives CASSWETLNTEAFF.

This CDR3 reads CASSFAGVRSDTQYF. CDR3 coding DNA: TGCGCCAGCAGCTTCGCAGGGGTCCGGTCAGATACGCAGTATTTT. The rearrangement joins TRBV5-1 to TRBJ2-3, with a tentative D call TRBD1 (6 bases). Per germline, CDR1 SGHRS and CDR2 YFSETQ. This CDR3 is 15 amino acids long. The germline V and J ends were trimmed by 2 bases and 4 bases, with 14 bases remaining between them. Drawing the rest from reference TRBV5-1 and TRBJ2-3, the complete variable domain is KAGVTQTPRYLIKTRGQQVTLSCSPISGHRSVSWYQQTPGQGLQFLFEYFSETQRNKGNFPGRFSGRQFSNSRSEMNVSTLELGDSALYLCASSFAGVRSDTQYFGPGTRLTVL.

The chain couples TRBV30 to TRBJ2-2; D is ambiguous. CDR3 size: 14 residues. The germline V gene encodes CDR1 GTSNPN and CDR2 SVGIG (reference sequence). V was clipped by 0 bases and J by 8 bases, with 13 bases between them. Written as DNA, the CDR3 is TGTGCCTGGAGTGTACGTTCCCTGGGAGGGGAGCTGTTTTTT. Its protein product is CAWSVRSLGGELFF.

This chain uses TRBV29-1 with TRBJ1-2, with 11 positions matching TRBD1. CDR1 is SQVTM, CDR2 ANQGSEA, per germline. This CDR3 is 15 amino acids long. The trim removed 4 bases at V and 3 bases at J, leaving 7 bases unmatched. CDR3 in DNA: TGCAGCGTTGTGGACAGGGGGCGCGGATACTATGGCTACACCTTC. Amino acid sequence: CSVVDRGRGYYGYTF. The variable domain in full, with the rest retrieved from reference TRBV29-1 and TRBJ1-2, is SAVISQKPSRDICQRGTSLTIQCQVDSQVTMMFWYRQQPGQSLTLIATANQGSEATYESGFVIDKFPISRPNLTFSTLTVSNMSPEDSSIYLCSVVDRGRGYYGYTFGSGTRLTVV.

Here the CDR3 reads CASSLGGSGVETQYF. The DNA for the CDR3 is TGTGCCAGCAGCTTGGGGGGGAGCGGAGTAGAGACCCAGTACTTC. The chain recombines TRBV5-8 with TRBJ2-5; D possibly uses TRBD1 or TRBD2 (5 bases each). The CDR3 is 15 amino acids. Germline V gives CDR1 SGHTS, CDR2 YDEGEE. V lost 0 bases and J 4 bases, leaving 13 bases between the germline ends.

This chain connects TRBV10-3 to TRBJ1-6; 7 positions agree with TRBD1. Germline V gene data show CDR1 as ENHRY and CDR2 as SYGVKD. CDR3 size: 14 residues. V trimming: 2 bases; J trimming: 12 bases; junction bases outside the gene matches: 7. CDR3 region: CAISEEGRGGPLHF. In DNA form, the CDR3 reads TGTGCCATCAGTGAGGAGGGCAGGGGGGGACCCCTCCACTTT.

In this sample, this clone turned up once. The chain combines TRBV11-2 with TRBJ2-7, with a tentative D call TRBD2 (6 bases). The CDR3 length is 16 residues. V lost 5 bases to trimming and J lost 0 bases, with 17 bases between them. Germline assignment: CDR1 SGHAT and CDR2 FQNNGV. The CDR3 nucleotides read TGTGCCAGCAGCCTTATTAGGGCGGGGAGCTCCTACGAGCAGTACTTC. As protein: CASSLIRAGSSYEQYF.

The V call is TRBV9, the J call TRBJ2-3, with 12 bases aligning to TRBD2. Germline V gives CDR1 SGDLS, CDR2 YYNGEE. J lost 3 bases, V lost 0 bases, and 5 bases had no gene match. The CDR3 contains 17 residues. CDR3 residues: CASSVGTSGVGTDTQYF. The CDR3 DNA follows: TGTGCCAGCAGCGTAGGGACTAGCGGGGTTGGAACAGATACGCAGTATTTT.

The CDR3 DNA is TGTGCCAGCAGCTCACCCGGGACAGGGAGGGTCGGGGAGCTGTTTTTT. Its protein product is CASSSPGTGRVGELFF. The rearrangement uses TRBV5-4 and TRBJ2-2, with 9 bases lining up with TRBD1. The J segment lost 7 bases and the V segment lost 3 bases, leaving 10 bases of the junction unmatched. Germline V gene data show CDR1 as SGHNT and CDR2 as YYREEE (reference sequence). The CDR3 runs 16 residues.

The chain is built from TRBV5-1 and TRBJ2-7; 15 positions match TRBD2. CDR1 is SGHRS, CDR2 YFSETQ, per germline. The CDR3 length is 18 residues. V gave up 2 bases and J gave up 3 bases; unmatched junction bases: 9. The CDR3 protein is CASSLGTSGRTDSYEQYF. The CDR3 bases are TGCGCCAGCAGCTTAGGGACTAGCGGGAGGACTGATAGCTACGAGCAGTACTTC.

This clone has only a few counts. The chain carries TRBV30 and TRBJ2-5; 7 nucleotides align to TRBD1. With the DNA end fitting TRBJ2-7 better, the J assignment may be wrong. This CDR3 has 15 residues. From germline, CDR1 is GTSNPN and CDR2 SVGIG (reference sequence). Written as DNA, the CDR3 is TGTGCCTGGAGAGGGTCACAGGGGTTAGTCTACGAGCAGTACTTC. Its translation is CAWRGSQGLVYEQYF.

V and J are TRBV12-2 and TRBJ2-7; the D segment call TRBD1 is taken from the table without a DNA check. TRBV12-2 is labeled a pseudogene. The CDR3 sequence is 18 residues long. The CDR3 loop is CASRPTTQDSQGAYEQYF. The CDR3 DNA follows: TGTGCAAGTCGCCCGACAACCCAGGACAGCCAAGGTGCCTACGAGCAGTACTTC.

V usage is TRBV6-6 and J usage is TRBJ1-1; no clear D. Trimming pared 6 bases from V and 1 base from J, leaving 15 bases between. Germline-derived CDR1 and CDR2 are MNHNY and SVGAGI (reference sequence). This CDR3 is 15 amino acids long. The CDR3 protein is CASRPAGGRNTEAFF. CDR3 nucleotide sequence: TGTGCCAGCAGGCCCGCAGGAGGGAGGAACACTGAAGCTTTCTTT.

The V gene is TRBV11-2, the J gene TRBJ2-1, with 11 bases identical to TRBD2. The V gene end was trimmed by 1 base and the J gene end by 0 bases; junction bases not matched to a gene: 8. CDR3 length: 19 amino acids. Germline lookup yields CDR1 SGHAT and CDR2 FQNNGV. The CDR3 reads CASSLGLAGGHRSYNEQFF. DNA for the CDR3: TGTGCCAGCAGCTTAGGGCTAGCGGGGGGCCACCGCTCCTACAATGAGCAGTTCTTC.

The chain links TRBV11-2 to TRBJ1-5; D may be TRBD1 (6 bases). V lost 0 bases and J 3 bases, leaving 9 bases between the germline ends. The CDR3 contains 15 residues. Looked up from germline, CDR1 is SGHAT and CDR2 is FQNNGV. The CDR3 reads CASSLDRTDNQPQHF. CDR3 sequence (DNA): TGTGCCAGCAGCTTAGATCGGACAGACAATCAGCCCCAGCATTTT. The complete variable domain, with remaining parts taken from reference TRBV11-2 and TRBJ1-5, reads EAGVAQSPRYKIIEKRQSVAFWCNPISGHATLYWYQQILGQGPKLLIQFQNNGVVDDSQLPKDRFSAERLKGVDSTLKIQPAKLEDSAVYLCASSLDRTDNQPQHFGDGTRLSIL.

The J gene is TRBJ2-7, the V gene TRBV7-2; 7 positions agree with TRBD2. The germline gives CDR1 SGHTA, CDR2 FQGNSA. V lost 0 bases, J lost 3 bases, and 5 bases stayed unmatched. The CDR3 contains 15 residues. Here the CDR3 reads CASSLAFAGVYEQYF. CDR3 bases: TGTGCCAGCAGCTTAGCTTTCGCGGGAGTCTACGAGCAGTACTTC.

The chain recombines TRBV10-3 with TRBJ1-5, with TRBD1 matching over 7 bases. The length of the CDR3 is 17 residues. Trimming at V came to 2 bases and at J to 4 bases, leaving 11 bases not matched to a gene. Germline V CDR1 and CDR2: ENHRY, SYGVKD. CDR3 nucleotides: TGTGCCATCAGTGAGAGCGGGACAGCGGGTGGGAATCAGCCCCAGCATTTT. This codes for CAISESGTAGGNQPQHF.